This TCR beta chain was captured in a study of neurological immune-mediated disorders. Findings and caveats of the study: HTLV-1-associated myelopathy had the most TCR clonal expansion, while multiple sclerosis had the least, a level that fell below healthy controls. One related-CDR3 cluster, which may be a signature, held the repertoires of 18 of 34 multiple sclerosis patients after phylogenetic grouping.

Germline loops: CDR1 SGHTA, CDR2 FQGNSA. This CDR3 is built from 16 residues. V shed 0 bases and J shed 0 bases, with 9 bases lying between them. In its sample, this clonotype was seen many times. Its antigen remains unidentified. Synthesis of cDNA was carried out by template-switch 5'RACE. The reaction used 10-nucleotide random UMIs. Every sequencing run generated over 170 million TCR-beta sequences from 15-18 subjects. In TCRdb, the 5' RACE reads were re-called with MiXCR into one record per CDR3 protein. The data hold 40,000 to 55,000 distinct CDR3 sequences, with 4.5% to 7% observed a single time. The sequence was collected from a woman younger than 35 with multiple sclerosis. Input material: CD4+ T cells from blood. The chain is built from TRBV7-2 and TRBJ2-1, with D tentatively TRBD1 or TRBD2 (5 bases each). The CDR3 nucleotides read TGTGCCAGCAGCTTAGCGCTGGGGGACTCCTACAATGAGCAGTTCTTC. As protein: CASSLALGDSYNEQFF.